This T cell receptor (beta chain) came from a study of blood T cells in healthy people across ages. Findings and limits, study-wide: Age brought a roughly linear fall in TCR beta diversity measured per million T cells.

Each donor had about 9.6 milliliters of peripheral blood drawn. Regarding this clonotype: Its antigen is unknown.

V lost 4 bases, J lost 6 bases, and 15 bases lay in between. There are 13 residues in the CDR3. The V gene's germline CDR1 is DFQATT and CDR2 SNEGSKA (reference sequence). Combining a sample-barcoded 5' primer with a J-beta primer mix, a second PCR ran for roughly 6 to 11 cycles. Every sample gave at least 3 million paired-end reads containing CDR3. TCRdb recomputed calls from the 5' RACE reads with MiXCR, one row per CDR3 protein. The sample consists of roughly 500,000 distinct CDR3 sequences, approximately 27% of them appearing once. The sample taken for sequencing was blood. The clonotype originates from a woman in her 70s in good health. The J gene is TRBJ1-1, the V gene TRBV20-1; D is perhaps TRBD1 (5 bases). The CDR3 DNA follows: TGCAGTGCTACTCTTGGGGGGATTCCTGAAGCTTTCTTT. Protein product: CSATLGGIPEAFF.